This T cell receptor beta chain comes out of a study of blood T cell repertoires in COVID-19. Unmatched junction bases numbered 11, after V lost 1 base and J lost 0 bases. Germline lookup yields CDR1 MDHEN and CDR2 SYDVKM. There are 19 residues in the CDR3. Profiled with immunoSEQ multiplex PCR; TCRdb holds only in-frame clones, not every one. The data contain roughly 140,000 clones, more than 75% of them seen just once; the ten biggest clones take up 4.2%. The clonotype was recovered from a man between 60 and 75 years old with acute or convalescent COVID-19. Sequenced input: peripheral blood. The V gene is TRBV28, the J gene TRBJ1-3, with 8 bases matching TRBD1. The CDR3 sequence: CASSLLGGQGDISGNTIYF. The CDR3 nucleotides read TGTGCCAGCAGTTTATTGGGTGGACAGGGCGATATCTCTGGAAACACCATATATTTT.